This T cell receptor (beta chain) was identified during a study of OX40 agonist ivuxolimab in advanced cancers. Study results and caveats: What antigens the expanded peripheral T cells recognized was never established.

Only in-frame clones appear in the TCRdb table, and some are missing; sequencing was by immunoSEQ multiplex PCR. The sample has about 44,000 clones; just under 95% are singletons. Looked up from germline, CDR1 is SGHRS and CDR2 is YFSETQ. Trimming took off 3 bases at V and 0 bases at J, with 14 bases between the two ends. This CDR3 is built from 16 residues. Blood specimens came from baseline, cycle 4 day 1, and cycle 7 day 1. A note on this clone: Its antigen is undetermined.

The input for sequencing was CD4+ or CD8+ T cells sorted from blood, taken in a trial of the OX40 agonist ivuxolimab. The V gene is TRBV5-1, the J gene TRBJ2-3; either TRBD1 or TRBD2 may fit D (5 bases each). This clonotype originated in an adult with an advanced solid tumor such as melanoma, head and neck, liver or kidney cancer. CDR3 DNA sequence: TGCGCCAGCAGCTACCTGGGACGGACCAGCACAGATACGCAGTATTTT. Translated: CASSYLGRTSTDTQYF.